The 30 T cell receptor beta chains below were found in one sample sequenced in a study of T-cell memory formation after mild COVID-19. Via MiXCR, TCRdb re-called the 5' RACE reads, giving one row per CDR3 protein. Of nearly 350,000 distinct CDR3 sequences listed, around 13% are singletons. Sequencing was done on a sample of PBMCs or a T cell subset sorted from them (not recorded which). The receptors here all came from a man aged 18 to 30 who had mild COVID-19 (a few samples of this study predate the infection). Cell type and time point are not known.

This clonotype was seen at least ten times. The V call is TRBV4-2, the J call TRBJ2-3; 8 positions match TRBD2. CDR3 length: 19 amino acids. J lost 3 bases, V lost 3 bases, and 17 bases had no gene match. CDR1 is LGHNA, CDR2 YNFKEQ, per germline. This CDR3 reads CASSHGEAGAKAGTDTQYF. The CDR3 DNA sequence: TGTGCCAGCAGCCATGGCGAAGCGGGGGCTAAGGCTGGTACAGATACGCAGTATTTT.

This clonotype was observed at least ten times. The V call is TRBV9, the J call TRBJ2-1, with 8 bases that match TRBD1. Germline loops: CDR1 SGDLS, CDR2 YYNGEE. The CDR3 is 12 amino acids. After removal of 4 bases from V and 9 bases from J, the junction contained 3 bases not matched to a gene. CDR3 loop: CASSPTGGEQFF. CDR3 in DNA: TGTGCCAGCAGCCCAACAGGGGGTGAGCAGTTCTTC.

This clonotype occurred a few times. The V gene is TRBV4-1, the J gene TRBJ2-3; 8 positions match TRBD2. Germline CDR1 is MGHRA and CDR2 is YSYEKL. The J segment lost 4 bases and the V segment lost 6 bases, leaving 9 bases of the junction unmatched. CDR3 length: 15 amino acids. CDR3 protein: CASRVRLAGADTQYF. CDR3 nucleotides: TGCGCCAGCAGGGTGCGGCTAGCGGGCGCAGATACGCAGTATTTT.

The chain links TRBV12-3 or TRBV12-4 to TRBJ1-5, with no clear D. V was shortened by 6 bases and J by 4 bases, with 7 bases between the two germline ends. The CDR3 is 12 amino acids. CDR3 sequence: CASRTENQPQHF. The DNA for the CDR3 is TGTGCCAGCAGAACAGAGAATCAGCCCCAGCATTTT.

The chain employs TRBV18 and TRBJ1-5; D gene unclear. V was pared by 3 bases and J by 12 bases, with 15 bases between. CDR3 size: 13 residues. Germline V lookup: CDR1 KGHSH, CDR2 LQKENI. For the CDR3, the DNA is TGTGCCAGCTCACCGCAGTCCCGATCGTTCCAGCATTTT. Translated: CASSPQSRSFQHF.

J is TRBJ1-3 and V is TRBV29-1; no firm D call. The V end lost 7 bases, the J end lost 6 bases, and 16 bases lay between the germline ends. The CDR3 totals 13 residues. The germline V gene has CDR1 SQVTM and CDR2 ANQGSEA. CDR3 sequence reads: CSARGLFANTIYF. CDR3 nucleotides: TGCAGCGCACGAGGACTATTCGCAAACACCATATATTTT. Filled out from reference TRBV29-1 and TRBJ1-3, the complete variable domain reads SAVISQKPSRDICQRGTSLTIQCQVDSQVTMMFWYRQQPGQSLTLIATANQGSEATYESGFVIDKFPISRPNLTFSTLTVSNMSPEDSSIYLCSARGLFANTIYFGEGSWLTVV.

This clonotype was counted a single time. This chain links TRBV20-1 with TRBJ1-6, with D tentatively TRBD1 (5 bases). From germline, CDR1 is DFQATT and CDR2 SNEGSKA (reference sequence). The germline V and J ends were trimmed by 3 bases and 10 bases, with 19 bases remaining between them. This CDR3 spans 15 amino acids. CDR3 nucleotides: TGCAGTGCTAGGCTAGTGCGGGGGGGGAACTCACCCCTCCACTTT. Residues: CSARLVRGGNSPLHF.

Turning to this clonotype: At one boundary the junction diverges from the germline segment, which might be a read error. The chain couples TRBV7-7 to TRBJ2-3; 9 positions agree with TRBD2. CDR3 length: 15 residues. Germline lookup yields CDR1 SSHAT and CDR2 FNYEAQ (reference sequence). Written as DNA, the CDR3 is TGTGCTAGCAGCCCCCTCCTAGCGGGGTGGGGTACGCAGTATTTT. It yields the protein CASSPLLAGWGTQYF. The complete variable domain, with remaining parts taken from reference TRBV7-7 and TRBJ2-3, reads GAGVSQSPRYKVTKRGQDVTLRCDPISSHATLYWYQQALGQGPEFLTYFNYEAQPDKSGLPSDRFSAERPEGSISTLTIQRTEQRDSAMYRCASSPLLAGWGTQYFGPGTRLTVL.

In its sample, this clonotype was seen a few times. CDR3 nucleotides: TGCAGTGCTAAAACTAGCGGGGGATACAATGAGCAGTTCTTC. Its protein product is CSAKTSGGYNEQFF. This chain connects TRBV20-1 to TRBJ2-1; TRBD2 matches 11 bases. CDR1 is DFQATT, CDR2 SNEGSKA, per germline (reference sequence). Germline trimming cut 4 bases from V and 4 bases from J; bases unmatched to any gene: 3. This CDR3 is built from 14 residues.

In its sample, this clonotype was seen a few times. The gene calls are TRBV6-6 and TRBJ1-1; TRBD1 is a possible D gene (5 bases). The V end was cut by 0 bases, the J end by 11 bases, with 16 bases between. There are 14 residues in the CDR3. Germline V CDR1 and CDR2: MNHNY, SVGAGI (reference sequence). For the CDR3, the DNA is TGTGCCAGCAGTTACTCTAAAAGGCACTGGGGGGCTTTCTTT. Translating gives CASSYSKRHWGAFF.

This clonotype occurred a few times. The CDR3 protein is CASSSPSSGVNTGELFF. As DNA, the CDR3 is TGTGCCAGCAGTTCCCCTTCTAGCGGGGTGAACACCGGGGAGCTGTTTTTT. The chain has TRBV12-3 or TRBV12-4 and TRBJ2-2; TRBD2 matches 9 bases. The CDR3 totals 17 residues. V lost 4 bases and J lost 1; bases outside the gene matches: 7.

This clonotype was seen more than once but under ten times. CDR3 residues: CASSLKGAGANVLTF. The CDR3 DNA sequence: TGTGCCAGCAGCTTGAAGGGGGCTGGGGCCAACGTCCTGACTTTC. The chain is built from TRBV7-9 and TRBJ2-6; a possible D gene is TRBD1 (6 bases). Per the germline V gene, CDR1 is SEHNR and CDR2 is FQNEAQ (reference sequence). This CDR3 is built from 15 residues. V lost 3 bases and J 2 bases, leaving 8 bases between the germline ends.

The chain links TRBV20-1 to TRBJ2-3; the match to TRBD2 covers 9 bases. The J segment lost 5 bases and the V segment lost 6 bases, leaving 9 bases of the junction unmatched. CDR3 length equals 14 residues. The germline V gene has CDR1 DFQATT and CDR2 SNEGSKA (reference sequence). The CDR3 is CSAVAGETGDTQYF. In nucleotides, the CDR3 is TGCAGTGCAGTAGCGGGGGAGACCGGAGATACGCAGTATTTT.

There are a few counts of this clonotype. The chain has TRBV6-5 and TRBJ1-1; no clear D gene. CDR3 length: 18 amino acids. Trimming pared 4 bases from V and 4 bases from J, leaving 25 bases between. Germline assignment: CDR1 MNHEY and CDR2 SVGAGI. In DNA, the CDR3 is TGTGCCAGCAGTTCCCCACGGGTGACCCTCCGGGAGAGCACTGAAGCTTTCTTT. Residues: CASSSPRVTLRESTEAFF.

This clonotype appeared a few times. V gene TRBV10-3 combines with J gene TRBJ2-3; D is unresolved. This CDR3 is 13 amino acids long. CDR1 and CDR2 (germline): ENHRY, SYGVKD. The germline V and J ends were trimmed by 4 bases and 1 base, with 6 bases remaining between them. CDR3 in DNA: TGTGCCATCAGTGCACCGGGCACAGATACGCAGTATTTT. Encoded protein: CAISAPGTDTQYF.

The gene calls are TRBV7-9 and TRBJ2-1, with D unclear. The V end was cut by 5 bases, the J end by 0 bases, with 11 bases between. The germline gives CDR1 SEHNR, CDR2 FQNEAQ (reference sequence). CDR3 length equals 15 residues. The CDR3 bases are TGTGCCAGCAGCCTAAACCCTAGCTCCTACAATGAGCAGTTCTTC. Its protein product is CASSLNPSSYNEQFF.

The chain combines TRBV6-2 or TRBV6-3 with TRBJ2-4, with D maybe TRBD2 (5 bases). With 8 bases removed from V and 6 bases from J, the gap between germline ends came to 14 bases. CDR3 length equals 13 residues. In germline, CDR1 is MNHEY, CDR2 SVGEGT. The chain's CDR3 is CASDGGEINIQYF. The DNA of the CDR3 is TGTGCCAGCGATGGTGGGGAGATAAACATTCAGTACTTC.

The chain couples TRBV6-9 to TRBJ2-3; tentatively, D is TRBD1 (5 bases). Germline loops: CDR1 MNHGY, CDR2 SVAAGI. Trimming left V 8 bases short and J 0 bases short, with 12 bases between. The CDR3 covers 14 residues. In DNA form, the CDR3 reads TGTGCCAGCTTTGGAAACAGGAGCACAGATACGCAGTATTTT. Its protein is CASFGNRSTDTQYF.

This rearrangement joins TRBV7-2 to TRBJ2-3; D remains ambiguous. The V end lost 4 bases, the J end lost 2 bases, and 13 bases lay between the germline ends. The CDR3 has 15 residues. CDR1 and CDR2 from the germline V gene are SGHTA and FQGNSA. CDR3 sequence: CASSSRDIYTDTQYF. The CDR3 coding sequence is TGTGCCAGCAGCTCAAGAGACATATACACAGATACGCAGTATTTT.

The V gene is TRBV7-2, the J gene TRBJ2-3, with 9 bases that match TRBD2. There are 15 residues in the CDR3. V dropped 5 bases and J dropped 0; count of bases not matched to a gene: 3. From germline, CDR1 is SGHTA and CDR2 FQGNSA. CDR3 sequence: CASSVGLASTDTQYF. The CDR3 DNA is TGTGCCAGCAGCGTCGGACTAGCGAGCACAGATACGCAGTATTTT.

This sequence joins TRBV7-8 and TRBJ1-5; no reliable D call. This CDR3 is built from 15 residues. The ends were cut back, 2 bases at V and 0 bases at J, with 8 bases in the middle. The V gene's germline CDR1 is SGHVS and CDR2 FQNEAQ. CDR3 loop: CASSLPENSNQPQHF. CDR3 DNA: TGTGCCAGCAGCTTACCAGAAAATAGCAATCAGCCCCAGCATTTT.

There are a few counts of this clonotype. The chain uses TRBV12-3 or TRBV12-4 and TRBJ2-3, with TRBD2 matching over 9 bases. With 5 bases clipped from V and 1 base from J, the junction kept 7 bases outside the gene matches. The CDR3 runs 16 residues. This CDR3 is CASSLLAGVGTDTQYF. The CDR3 coding sequence is TGTGCCAGCAGTCTCTTAGCGGGGGTGGGCACAGATACGCAGTATTTT.

This clonotype has more than one count but fewer than ten. V usage is TRBV7-9 and J usage is TRBJ1-2; D unresolved. V lost 5 bases and J lost 8, with 21 bases in between. The CDR3 runs 15 residues. The germline gives CDR1 SEHNR, CDR2 FQNEAQ (reference sequence). CDR3: CASSLQQRSLEGYTF. DNA for the CDR3: TGTGCCAGCAGCCTCCAACAACGGTCCCTTGAAGGCTACACCTTC.

V usage is TRBV7-3 and J usage is TRBJ1-3, with 9 bases identical to TRBD1. CDR3 length: 16 amino acids. V was pared by 5 bases and J by 3 bases, with 8 bases of the junction left unmatched. Per the germline V gene, CDR1 is SGHTA and CDR2 is FQGTGA. The CDR3 nucleotides read TGTGCCAGCAGCCTCTACAGGGGGCATAATGGAAACACCATATATTTT. It encodes CASSLYRGHNGNTIYF. Full variable domain (outside the CDR3, taken from reference TRBV7-3 and TRBJ1-3): GAGVSQTPSNKVTEKGKYVELRCDPISGHTALYWYRQSLGQGPEFLIYFQGTGAADDSGLPNDRFFAVRPEGSVSTLKIQRTERGDSAVYLCASSLYRGHNGNTIYFGEGSWLTVV.

In its sample, this clonotype was seen many times. This sequence joins TRBV7-9 and TRBJ1-4, with 7 nucleotides matching TRBD1. The CDR3 extends over 15 amino acids. The germline V gene has CDR1 SEHNR and CDR2 FQNEAQ (reference sequence). Germline trimming cut 5 bases from V and 5 bases from J; bases unmatched to any gene: 8. CDR3 bases: TGTGCCAGCAGCAAAAGGACAGGAGTGAATGAAAAACTGTTTTTT. Translated, it gives CASSKRTGVNEKLFF.

J is TRBJ1-1 and V is TRBV7-9; D is unresolved. CDR1 is SEHNR and CDR2 is FQNEAQ in the germline V gene (reference sequence). The CDR3 is 14 amino acids. Between the trimmed V and J ends, which lost 5 bases and 1 base, there was a span of 11 bases. The CDR3 DNA sequence: TGTGCCAGCAGCGCAACTCTCGGGAACACTGAAGCTTTCTTT. Encoded protein: CASSATLGNTEAFF.

The chain couples TRBV5-4 to TRBJ1-1; 8 nucleotides agree with TRBD1. Germline V lookup: CDR1 SGHNT, CDR2 YYREEE (reference sequence). With V trimmed by 4 bases and J by 4 bases, 15 bases remained unmatched. This CDR3 has 17 amino acids. DNA of the CDR3: TGTGCCAGCAGCCGGCTTGGCCACACAGGGGGTAGCACTGAAGCTTTCTTT. Translated: CASSRLGHTGGSTEAFF.

The rearrangement links TRBV6-2 or TRBV6-3 to TRBJ2-1; D is possibly TRBD1 or TRBD2 (7 bases each). CDR1 is MNHEY, CDR2 SVGEGT, per germline. The V end was cut by 6 bases, the J end by 9 bases, with 15 bases between. The CDR3 extends over 13 amino acids. In DNA, the CDR3 is TGTGCCAGCAGCCCAGGGGGGGCGACTGAGCAGTTCTTC. It encodes CASSPGGATEQFF.

Worth noting for this clonotype: Sequence at one end of the junction differs from germline and may be a read error. V gene TRBV7-2 combines with J gene TRBJ2-3, with D unresolved. The CDR3 has 16 amino acids. The germline V gene encodes CDR1 SGHTA and CDR2 FQGNSA. CDR3 region: CASSLGVGLPTNTQYF. DNA of the CDR3: TGTGCCAGCAGCTTAGGTGTCGGTTTACCCACAAATACGCAGTATTTT.

This clonotype was seen a handful of times. The chain combines TRBV18 with TRBJ2-2; no clear D gene. Germline V gene sequence: CDR1 KGHSH, CDR2 LQKENI. The CDR3 covers 16 residues. Trimming cost V 5 bases and J 0 bases, with 13 bases left between them. CDR3 bases: TGTGCCAGCTCAGCGCACTATCTCCCGAACACCGGGGAGCTGTTTTTT. Its protein product is CASSAHYLPNTGELFF.